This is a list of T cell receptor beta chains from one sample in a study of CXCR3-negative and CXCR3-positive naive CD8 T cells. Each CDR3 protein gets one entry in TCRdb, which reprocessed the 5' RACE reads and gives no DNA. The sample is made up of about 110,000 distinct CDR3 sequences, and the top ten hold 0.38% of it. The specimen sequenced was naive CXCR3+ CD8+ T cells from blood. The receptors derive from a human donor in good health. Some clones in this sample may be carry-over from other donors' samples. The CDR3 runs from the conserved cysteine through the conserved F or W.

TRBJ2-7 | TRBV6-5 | CASGTLPSEQYF
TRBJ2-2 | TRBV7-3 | CASSLFGNTGELFF
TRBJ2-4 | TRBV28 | CASSLTEGAGIQYF
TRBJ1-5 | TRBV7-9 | CASSTSNRDSNQPQHF
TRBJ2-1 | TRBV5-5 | CASSSDLEGLGEQFF
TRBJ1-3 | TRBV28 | CASDTRISGNTIYF
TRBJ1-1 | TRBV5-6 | CASTPGQGNEAFF
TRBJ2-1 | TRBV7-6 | CASSLEVGGSYNEQFF
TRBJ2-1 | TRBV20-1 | CSARTTTTLNEQFF
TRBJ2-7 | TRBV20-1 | CSANAGGGSYEQYF
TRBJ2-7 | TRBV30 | CAWSVSGAYEQYF
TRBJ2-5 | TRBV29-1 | CSVERGTGETQYF
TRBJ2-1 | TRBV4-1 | CASSGPPHDNEQFF
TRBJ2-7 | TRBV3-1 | CASSQEGGQGAGEPYF
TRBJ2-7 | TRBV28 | CASSLVRGLYEQYF
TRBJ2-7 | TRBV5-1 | CASSQGSYYEQYF
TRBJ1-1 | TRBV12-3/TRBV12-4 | CASSPDWGTDF
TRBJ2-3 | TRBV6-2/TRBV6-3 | CASSGRASGTDTQYF
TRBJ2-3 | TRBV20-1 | CSARYRGEITDTQYF
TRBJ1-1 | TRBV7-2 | CASNLLGGGNTEAFF
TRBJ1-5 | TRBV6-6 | CASSSWGAGTASDQPQHF
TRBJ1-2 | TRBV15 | CATSVSPGTWNYGYTF
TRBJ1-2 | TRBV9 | CASSAGHPNYGYTF
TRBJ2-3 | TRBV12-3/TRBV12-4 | CASSRTQAPDTQYF
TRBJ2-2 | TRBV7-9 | CASSPPTSGGAGELFF
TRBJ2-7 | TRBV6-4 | CAIRTGGSYEQYF
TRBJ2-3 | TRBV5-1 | CASSSITLAGLTDTQYF
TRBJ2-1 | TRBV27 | CASSFEGTNEQFF
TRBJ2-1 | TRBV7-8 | CASSPLGTGTYNEQFF
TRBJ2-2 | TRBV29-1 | CSVRDREGELFF